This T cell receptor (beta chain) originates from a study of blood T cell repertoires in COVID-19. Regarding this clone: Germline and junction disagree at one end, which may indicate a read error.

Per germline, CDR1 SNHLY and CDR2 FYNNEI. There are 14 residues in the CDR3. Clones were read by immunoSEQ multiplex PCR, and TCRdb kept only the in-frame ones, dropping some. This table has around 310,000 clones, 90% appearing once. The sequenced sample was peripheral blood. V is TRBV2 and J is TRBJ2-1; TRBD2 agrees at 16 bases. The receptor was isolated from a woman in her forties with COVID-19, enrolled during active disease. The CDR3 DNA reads TGTGCCAGCAGTGTCGGGACTAGCGGGAGGGCCCCGCTCTTC. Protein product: CASSVGTSGRAPLF. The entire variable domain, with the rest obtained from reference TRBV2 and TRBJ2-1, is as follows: EPEVTQTPSHQVTQMGQEVILRCVPISNHLYFYWYRQILGQKVEFLVSFYNNEISEKSEIFDDQFSVERPDGSNFTLKIRSTKLEDSAMYFCASSVGTSGRAPLFGPGTRLTVL.